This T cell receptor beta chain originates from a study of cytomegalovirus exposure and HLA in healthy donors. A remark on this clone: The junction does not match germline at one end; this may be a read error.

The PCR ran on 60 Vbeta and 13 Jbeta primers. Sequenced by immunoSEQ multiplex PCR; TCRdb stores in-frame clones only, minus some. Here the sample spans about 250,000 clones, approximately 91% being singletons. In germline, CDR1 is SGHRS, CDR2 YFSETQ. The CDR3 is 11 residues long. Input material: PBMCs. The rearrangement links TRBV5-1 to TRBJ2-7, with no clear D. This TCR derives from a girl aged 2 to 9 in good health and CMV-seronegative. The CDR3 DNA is TGCGCCAGCAGCGCCCTAGTTACCCCTATATTC. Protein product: CASSALVTPIF.